The 13 T cell receptor beta chains below come from one sample, sequenced in a study of T cells in localized non-small cell lung cancer. TCRdb keeps only in-frame clones here, not all; method: immunoSEQ multiplex PCR. The sample contains roughly 40,000 clones, around 81% of which appear only once. Material: peripheral blood mononuclear cells, obtained before any cancer treatment. These receptors all stem from a male donor at least 60 years old with stage II lung adenocarcinoma.

The rearrangement joins TRBV7-2 to TRBJ2-5; D is uncertain. Looked up from germline, CDR1 is SGHTA and CDR2 is FQGNSA. The length of the CDR3 is 13 residues. Trimming cost V 6 bases and J 2 bases, with 10 bases left between them. This CDR3 is CASRNYLQETQYF. CDR3 DNA: TGTGCCAGCAGAAATTATTTACAAGAGACCCAGTACTTC.

The rearrangement links TRBV18 to TRBJ2-7; 11 bases line up with TRBD1. J was trimmed by 1 base and V by 3 bases; bases with no gene match: 2. The V gene's germline CDR1 is KGHSH and CDR2 LQKENI. The CDR3 has 15 residues. CDR3 DNA: TGTGCCAGCTCACCGGGACAGGGGGTTTCCTACGAGCAGTACTTC. Translation: CASSPGQGVSYEQYF. The full variable domain, completed using reference TRBV18 and TRBJ2-7, is NAGVMQNPRHLVRRRGQEARLRCSPMKGHSHVYWYRQLPEEGLKFMVYLQKENIIDESGMPKERFSAEFPKEGPSILRIQQVVRGDSAAYFCASSPGQGVSYEQYFGPGTRLTVT.

The rearrangement uses TRBV30 and TRBJ2-7; D unclear. Per the germline V gene, CDR1 is GTSNPN and CDR2 is SVGIG (reference sequence). The CDR3 covers 14 residues. The ends were cut back, 0 bases at V and 0 bases at J, with 9 bases in the middle. The CDR3 bases are TGTGCCTGGAGTGTAGGTCCGACCTCCTACGAGCAGTACTTC. Protein sequence: CAWSVGPTSYEQYF.

The V and J genes are TRBV9 and TRBJ1-3, with D perhaps TRBD1 (5 bases). V dropped 7 bases and J dropped 4 bases, with 15 bases sitting between them. CDR1 and CDR2 from the germline V gene are SGDLS and YYNGEE. The CDR3 consists of 14 residues. The CDR3 DNA is TGTGCCAGCGGCGGGCCAGGGCAAGGAAACACCATATATTTT. The encoded protein is CASGGPGQGNTIYF.

The chain uses TRBV6-6 and TRBJ2-1; no clear D gene. V lost 6 bases and J lost 6, with 12 bases in between. Germline assignment: CDR1 MNHNY and CDR2 SVGAGI (reference sequence). The CDR3 loop spans 13 amino acids. The CDR3 nucleotides are TGTGCCAGCAGCTGGTCCTTAGGCAATGAGCAGTTCTTC. It specifies CASSWSLGNEQFF.

The chain joins TRBV5-1 to TRBJ2-3; D is unclear. Between the trimmed V and J ends, which lost 3 bases and 0 bases, there was a span of 8 bases. Germline values: CDR1 SGHRS, CDR2 YFSETQ. CDR3 length: 14 amino acids. CDR3 protein: CASSWKDSTDTQYF. CDR3 DNA sequence: TGCGCCAGCAGCTGGAAGGACAGCACAGATACGCAGTATTTT.

The sample holds a few counts of this clone. The chain has TRBV4-3 and TRBJ1-4; TRBD1 aligns across 10 bases. The CDR3 extends over 15 amino acids. J was trimmed by 5 bases and V by 3 bases; bases with no gene match: 3. Germline CDR1 is LGHNA and CDR2 is YSLEER. CDR3 DNA: TGCGCCAGCAGCCAGACAGGGGGCGGAAATGAAAAACTGTTTTTT. It specifies CASSQTGGGNEKLFF.

The rearrangement joins TRBV11-1 to TRBJ2-1, with TRBD2 matching over 11 bases. Germline CDR1 SGHAT, CDR2 FQDESV (reference sequence). This CDR3 contains 16 residues. The V segment lost 5 bases and the J segment 2 bases; nucleotides outside the gene matches: 5. This chain's CDR3 is CASSDRLAGPYNEQFF. CDR3 DNA: TGTGCCAGCAGCGATCGACTAGCGGGACCCTACAATGAGCAGTTCTTC.

The chain is built from TRBV18 and TRBJ1-3; the D gene is possibly TRBD1 (6 bases). Trimming pared 3 bases from V and 0 bases from J, leaving 6 bases between. This CDR3 comprises 14 residues. The V gene's germline CDR1 is KGHSH and CDR2 LQKENI. The CDR3 region is CASSPGASGNTIYF. CDR3 sequence (DNA): TGTGCCAGCTCACCGGGGGCCTCTGGAAACACCATATATTTT.

This rearrangement joins TRBV29-1 to TRBJ2-3, with a tentative D call TRBD2 (6 bases). CDR1 and CDR2 (germline): SQVTM, ANQGSEA. Trimming took off 7 bases at V and 0 bases at J, with 14 bases between the two ends. The CDR3 runs 14 residues. CDR3: CSAAAGSSTDTQYF. The CDR3, as DNA: TGCAGCGCCGCGGCCGGGAGTAGCACAGATACGCAGTATTTT.

The chain couples TRBV5-4 to TRBJ1-3; D is possibly TRBD1 (5 bases). V was shortened by 3 bases and J by 3 bases, with 16 bases between the two germline ends. The CDR3 loop spans 16 amino acids. Germline values: CDR1 SGHNT, CDR2 YYREEE (reference sequence). The CDR3 loop reads CASSSGNRRLGNTIYF. The CDR3 DNA follows: TGTGCCAGCAGCTCGGGGAACAGGAGACTTGGAAACACCATATATTTT.

This chain uses TRBV7-9 with TRBJ1-1, with D uncertain. The CDR3 totals 14 residues. Germline-derived CDR1 and CDR2 are SEHNR and FQNEAQ (reference sequence). V shed 5 bases and J shed 3 bases, with 13 bases lying between them. CDR3 coding DNA: TGTGCCAGCAGCCCCCTCGGAAGAGACACTGAAGCTTTCTTT. Translation: CASSPLGRDTEAFF.

V is TRBV28 and J is TRBJ2-5; D ambiguous. V lost 7 bases and J 1 base, leaving 19 bases between the germline ends. Germline V lookup: CDR1 MDHEN, CDR2 SYDVKM. This CDR3 has 16 amino acids. This CDR3 is CASTTPVGNIQETQYF. CDR3 DNA: TGTGCCAGCACCACTCCGGTGGGAAATATCCAAGAGACCCAGTACTTC. Complete variable domain (other parts from reference TRBV28 and TRBJ2-5): DVKVTQSSRYLVKRTGEKVFLECVQDMDHENMFWYRQDPGLGLRLIYFSYDVKMKEKGDIPEGYSVSREKKERFSLILESASTNQTSMYLCASTTPVGNIQETQYFGPGTRLLVL.